The source of this T cell receptor (beta chain) is a study of T cells in Graves' hyperthyroidism and ophthalmopathy. The study's findings and limits: Most clonotypes that expanded in the thyroid above 0.001 also showed up in blood.

From germline, CDR1 is MDHEN and CDR2 SYDVKM. CDR3 size: 15 residues. V was clipped by 4 bases and J by 7 bases; unmatched bases: 9. Amplified regions were TCR beta CDR3 sequences from RNA transcripts. Primed by the HTBI set, a first-round RT-PCR was run on the TCR CDR3. TCRdb re-derived calls from the multiplex PCR reads in MiXCR, one entry per CDR3 protein. The data show approximately 420,000 distinct CDR3 sequences, with roughly an eighth seen just once and 5% to 6% held by the top ten. This clonotype occurred many times. Its antigen is undetermined. This receptor was identified in a woman younger than 35 with Graves' hyperthyroidism. Sequenced material: blood. The genes are TRBV28 and TRBJ2-1, with 8 bases matching TRBD2. The DNA for the CDR3 is TGTGCCAGCAGTTCCCCGGGAGGGCGGTCAAATGAGCAGTTCTTC. Translation: CASSSPGGRSNEQFF.